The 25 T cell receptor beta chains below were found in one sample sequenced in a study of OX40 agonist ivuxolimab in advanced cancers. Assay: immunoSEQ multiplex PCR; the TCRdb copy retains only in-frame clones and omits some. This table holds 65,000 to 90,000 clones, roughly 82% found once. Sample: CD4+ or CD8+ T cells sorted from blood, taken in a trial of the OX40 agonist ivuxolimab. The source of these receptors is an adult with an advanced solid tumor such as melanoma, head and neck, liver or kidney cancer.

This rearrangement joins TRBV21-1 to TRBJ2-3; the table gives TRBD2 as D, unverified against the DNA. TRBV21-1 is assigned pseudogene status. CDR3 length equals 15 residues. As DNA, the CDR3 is TGTGCCAGCAGCAACGGGATCCGGAAAGAGACTACGCAGTATTTT. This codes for CASSNGIRKETTQYF.

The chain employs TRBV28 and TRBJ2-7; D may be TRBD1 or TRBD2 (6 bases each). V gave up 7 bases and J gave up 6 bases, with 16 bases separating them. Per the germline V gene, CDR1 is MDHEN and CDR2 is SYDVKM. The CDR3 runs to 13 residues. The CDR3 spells CASTPRRGSEQYV. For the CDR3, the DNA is TGTGCCAGCACCCCCCGGAGGGGGAGCGAGCAGTACGTC.

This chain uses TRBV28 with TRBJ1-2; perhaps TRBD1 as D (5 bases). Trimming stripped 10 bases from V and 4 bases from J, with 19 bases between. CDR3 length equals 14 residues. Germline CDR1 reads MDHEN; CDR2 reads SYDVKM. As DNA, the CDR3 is TGTGCCACCCGAACGTCGACGGACACCTATGGCTACACCTTC. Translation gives CATRTSTDTYGYTF.

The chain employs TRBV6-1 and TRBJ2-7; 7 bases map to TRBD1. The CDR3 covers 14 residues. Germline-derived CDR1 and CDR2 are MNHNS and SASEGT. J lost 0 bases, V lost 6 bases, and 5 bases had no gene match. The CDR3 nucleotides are TGTGCCAGCAGAGGGACAGTTAGCTCCTACGAGCAGTACGTC. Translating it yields CASRGTVSSYEQYV.

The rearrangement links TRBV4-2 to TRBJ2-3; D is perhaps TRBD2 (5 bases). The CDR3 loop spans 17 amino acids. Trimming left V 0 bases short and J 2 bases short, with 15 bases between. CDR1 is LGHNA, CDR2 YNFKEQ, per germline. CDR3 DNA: TGTGCCAGCAGCCAAGATCGGGTCGGGGAGACCACAGATACGCAGTATTTT. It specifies CASSQDRVGETTDTQYF.

CDR3 loop: CASSSPPLGGLSHTQYF. CDR3 in DNA: TGTGCCAGCAGTTCCCCACCTCTCGGCGGCCTCAGTCATACGCAGTATTTT. The V and J genes are TRBV28 and TRBJ2-3; D is ambiguous. CDR3 length: 17 residues. The V gene's germline CDR1 is MDHEN and CDR2 SYDVKM. V shed 4 bases and J shed 7 bases, with 24 bases lying between them.

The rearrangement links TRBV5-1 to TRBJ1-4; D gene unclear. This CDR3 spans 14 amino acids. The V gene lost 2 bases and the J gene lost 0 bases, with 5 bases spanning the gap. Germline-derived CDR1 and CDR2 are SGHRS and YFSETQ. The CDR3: CASSLTSTNEKLFF. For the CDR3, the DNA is TGCGCCAGCAGCTTAACATCAACTAATGAAAAACTGTTTTTT.

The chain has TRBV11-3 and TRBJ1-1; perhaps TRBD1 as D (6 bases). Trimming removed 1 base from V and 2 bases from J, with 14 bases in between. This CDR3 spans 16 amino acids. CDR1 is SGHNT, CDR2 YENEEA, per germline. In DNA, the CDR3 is TGTGCCAGCAGCTTAGGACCCCGAGGGGGAAACACTGAAGCTTTCTTT. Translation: CASSLGPRGGNTEAFF.

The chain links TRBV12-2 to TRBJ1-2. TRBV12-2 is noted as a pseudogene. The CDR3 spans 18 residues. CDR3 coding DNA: TGTGCAAGTCGCTTAGCGCTGATAGAGACTCGACCAAACTATGGCTACACCTTC. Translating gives CASRLALIETRPNYGYTF.

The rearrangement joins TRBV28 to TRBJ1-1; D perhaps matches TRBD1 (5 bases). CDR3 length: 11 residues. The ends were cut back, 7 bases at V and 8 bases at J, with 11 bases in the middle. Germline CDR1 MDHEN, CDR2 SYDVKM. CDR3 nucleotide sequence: TGTGCCAGCATCGCGGGACTAGAAGCTTTCTTT. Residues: CASIAGLEAFF. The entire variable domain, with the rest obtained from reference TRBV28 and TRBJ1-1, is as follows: DVKVTQSSRYLVKRTGEKVFLECVQDMDHENMFWYRQDPGLGLRLIYFSYDVKMKEKGDIPEGYSVSREKKERFSLILESASTNQTSMYLCASIAGLEAFFGQGTRLTVV.

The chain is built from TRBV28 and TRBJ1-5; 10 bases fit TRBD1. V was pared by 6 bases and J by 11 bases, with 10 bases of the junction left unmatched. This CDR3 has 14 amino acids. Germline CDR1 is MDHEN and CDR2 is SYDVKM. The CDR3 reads CASSGGTGVWSQHF. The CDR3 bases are TGTGCCAGCAGCGGAGGGACAGGGGTATGGTCCCAGCATTTT.

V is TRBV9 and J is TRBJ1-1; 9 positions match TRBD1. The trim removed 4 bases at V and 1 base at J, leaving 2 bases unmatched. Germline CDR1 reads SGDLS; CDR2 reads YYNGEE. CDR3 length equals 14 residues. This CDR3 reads CASSPGQGNTEAFF. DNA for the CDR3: TGTGCCAGCAGCCCGGGACAGGGGAACACTGAAGCTTTCTTT.

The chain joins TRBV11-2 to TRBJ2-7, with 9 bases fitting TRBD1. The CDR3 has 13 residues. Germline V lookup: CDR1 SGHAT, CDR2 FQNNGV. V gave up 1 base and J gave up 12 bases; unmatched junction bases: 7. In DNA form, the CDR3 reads TGTGCCAGCAGCTTAGGTCCGGGACAGGGCTTGTACTTC. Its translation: CASSLGPGQGLYF.

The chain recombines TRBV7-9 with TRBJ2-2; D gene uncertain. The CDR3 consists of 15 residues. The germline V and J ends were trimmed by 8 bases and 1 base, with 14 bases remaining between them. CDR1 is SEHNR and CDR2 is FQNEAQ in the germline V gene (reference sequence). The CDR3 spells CASHTPTLNTGELFF. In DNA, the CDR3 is TGTGCCAGCCACACGCCCACTTTGAACACCGGGGAGCTGTTTTTT.

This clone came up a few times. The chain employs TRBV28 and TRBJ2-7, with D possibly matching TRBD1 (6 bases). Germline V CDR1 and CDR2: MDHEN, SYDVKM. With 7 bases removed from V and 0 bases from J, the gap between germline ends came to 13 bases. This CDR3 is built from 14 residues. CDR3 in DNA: TGTGCCAGCAATAGAGACAGGACCTCCTACGAGCAGTACTTC. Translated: CASNRDRTSYEQYF.

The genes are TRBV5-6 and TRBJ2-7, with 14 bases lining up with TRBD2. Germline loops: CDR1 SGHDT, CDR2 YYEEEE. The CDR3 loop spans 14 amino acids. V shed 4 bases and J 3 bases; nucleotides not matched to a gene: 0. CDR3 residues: CASSGTSGGYEQYF. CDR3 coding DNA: TGTGCCAGCAGCGGGACTAGCGGGGGCTACGAGCAGTACTTC.

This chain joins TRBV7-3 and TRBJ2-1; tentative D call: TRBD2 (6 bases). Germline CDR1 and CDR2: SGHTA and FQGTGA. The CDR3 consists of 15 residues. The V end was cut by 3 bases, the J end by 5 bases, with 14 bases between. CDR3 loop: CASSLGGSGHNEQFF. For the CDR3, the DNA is TGTGCCAGCAGCTTGGGAGGTTCTGGTCACAATGAGCAGTTCTTC.

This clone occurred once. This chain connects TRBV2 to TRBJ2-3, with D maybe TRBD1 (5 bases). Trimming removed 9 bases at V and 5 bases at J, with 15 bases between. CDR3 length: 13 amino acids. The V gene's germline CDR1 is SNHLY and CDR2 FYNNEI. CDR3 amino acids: CASSRQGGDTQYF. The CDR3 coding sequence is TGTGCCAGTTCAAGGCAGGGTGGAGATACGCAGTATTTT.

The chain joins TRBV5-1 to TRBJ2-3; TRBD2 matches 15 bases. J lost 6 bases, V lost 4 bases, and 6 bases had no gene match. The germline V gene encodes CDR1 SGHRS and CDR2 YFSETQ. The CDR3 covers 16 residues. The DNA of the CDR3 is TGCGCCAGCAGCCCGGGACTAGCGGGGGGAGTTGATACGCAGTATTTT. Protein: CASSPGLAGGVDTQYF.

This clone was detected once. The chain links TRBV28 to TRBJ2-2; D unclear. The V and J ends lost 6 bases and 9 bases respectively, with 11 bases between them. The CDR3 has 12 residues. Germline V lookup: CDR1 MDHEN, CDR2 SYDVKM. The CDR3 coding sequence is TGTGCCAGCAGACGAGCGAGCCGGGAGCTGTTTTTT. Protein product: CASRRASRELFF.

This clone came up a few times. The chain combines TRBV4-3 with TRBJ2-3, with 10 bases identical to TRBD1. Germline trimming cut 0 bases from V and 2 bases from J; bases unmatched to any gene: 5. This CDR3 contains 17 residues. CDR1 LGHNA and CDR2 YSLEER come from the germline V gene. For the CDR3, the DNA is TGCGCCAGCAGCCAAGATAGGACAGGGGGTGTCACAGATACGCAGTATTTT. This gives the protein CASSQDRTGGVTDTQYF.

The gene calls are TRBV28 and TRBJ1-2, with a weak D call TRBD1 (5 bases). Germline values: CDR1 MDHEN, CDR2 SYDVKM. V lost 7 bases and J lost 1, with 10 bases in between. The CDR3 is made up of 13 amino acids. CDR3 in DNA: TGTGCCAGCATCCCCGGGGGTAACTATGGCTACACCTTC. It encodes CASIPGGNYGYTF.

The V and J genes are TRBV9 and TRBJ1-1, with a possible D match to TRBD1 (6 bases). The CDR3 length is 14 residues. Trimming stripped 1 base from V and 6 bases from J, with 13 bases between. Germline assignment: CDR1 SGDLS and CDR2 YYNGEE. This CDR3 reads CASSVSWGPAEAFF. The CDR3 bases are TGTGCCAGCAGCGTATCGTGGGGGCCAGCTGAAGCTTTCTTT. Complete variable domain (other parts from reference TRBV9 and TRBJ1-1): DSGVTQTPKHLITATGQRVTLRCSPRSGDLSVYWYQQSLDQGLQFLIQYYNGEERAKGNILERFSAQQFPDLHSELNLSSLELGDSALYFCASSVSWGPAEAFFGQGTRLTVV.

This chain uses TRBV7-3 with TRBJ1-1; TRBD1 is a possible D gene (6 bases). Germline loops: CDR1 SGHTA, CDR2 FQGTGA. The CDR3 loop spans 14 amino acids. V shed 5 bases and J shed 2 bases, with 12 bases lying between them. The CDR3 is CASSEQGYNTEAFF. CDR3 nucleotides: TGTGCCAGCAGCGAACAGGGCTACAACACTGAAGCTTTCTTT.

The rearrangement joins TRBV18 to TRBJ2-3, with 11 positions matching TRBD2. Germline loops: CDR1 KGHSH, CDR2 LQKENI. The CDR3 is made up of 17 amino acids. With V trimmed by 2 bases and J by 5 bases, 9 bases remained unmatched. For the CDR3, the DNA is TGTGCCAGCTCACCAAATCTAGCGGGGGGCGGAGAAGATACGCAGTATTTT. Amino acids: CASSPNLAGGGEDTQYF.